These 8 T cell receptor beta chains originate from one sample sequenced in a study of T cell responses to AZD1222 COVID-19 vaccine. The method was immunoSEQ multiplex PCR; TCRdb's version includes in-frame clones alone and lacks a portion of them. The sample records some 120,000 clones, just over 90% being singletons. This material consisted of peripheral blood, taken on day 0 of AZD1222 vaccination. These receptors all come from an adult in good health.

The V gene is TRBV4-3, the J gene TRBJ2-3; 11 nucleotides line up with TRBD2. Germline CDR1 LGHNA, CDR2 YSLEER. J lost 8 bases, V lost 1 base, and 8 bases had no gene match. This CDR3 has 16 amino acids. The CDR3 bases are TGCGCCAGCAGCCAAGTAGTAGCGGGGGGGCGGGGTACGCAGTATTTT. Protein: CASSQVVAGGRGTQYF.

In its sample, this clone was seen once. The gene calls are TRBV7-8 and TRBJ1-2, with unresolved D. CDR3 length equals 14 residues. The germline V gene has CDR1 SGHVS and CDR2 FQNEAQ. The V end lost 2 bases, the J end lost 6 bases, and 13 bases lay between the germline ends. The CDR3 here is CASSLSGSGNGYTF. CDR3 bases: TGTGCCAGCAGCTTATCGGGCAGTGGTAATGGCTACACCTTC.

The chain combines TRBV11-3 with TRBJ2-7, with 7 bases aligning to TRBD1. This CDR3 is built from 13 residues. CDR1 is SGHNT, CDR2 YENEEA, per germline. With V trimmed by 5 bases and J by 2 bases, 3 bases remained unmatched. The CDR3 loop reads CASSNTGAYEQYF. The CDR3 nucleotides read TGTGCCAGCAGCAATACAGGGGCCTACGAGCAGTACTTC.

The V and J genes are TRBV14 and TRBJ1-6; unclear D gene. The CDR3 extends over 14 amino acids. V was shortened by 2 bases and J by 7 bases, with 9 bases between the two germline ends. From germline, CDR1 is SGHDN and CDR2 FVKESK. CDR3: CASSQRTGNSPLHF. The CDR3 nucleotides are TGTGCCAGCAGCCAAAGGACGGGAAATTCACCCCTCCACTTT.

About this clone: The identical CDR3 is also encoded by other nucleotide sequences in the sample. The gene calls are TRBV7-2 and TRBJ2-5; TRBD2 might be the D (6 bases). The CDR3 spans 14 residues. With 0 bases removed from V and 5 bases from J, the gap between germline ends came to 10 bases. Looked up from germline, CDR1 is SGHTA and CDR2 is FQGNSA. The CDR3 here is CASSLAGGGETQYF. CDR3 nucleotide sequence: TGTGCCAGCAGCTTAGCGGGGGGTGGCGAGACCCAGTACTTC.

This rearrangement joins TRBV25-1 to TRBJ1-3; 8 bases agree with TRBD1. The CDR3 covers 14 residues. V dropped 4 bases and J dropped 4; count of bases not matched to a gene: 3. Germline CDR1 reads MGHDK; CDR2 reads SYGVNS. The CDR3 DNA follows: TGTGCCAGCAGTGTCCAGGGGGCAGGAAACACCATATATTTT. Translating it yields CASSVQGAGNTIYF. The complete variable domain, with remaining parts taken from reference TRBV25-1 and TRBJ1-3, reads EADIYQTPRYLVIGTGKKITLECSQTMGHDKMYWYQQDPGMELHLIHYSYGVNSTEKGDLSSESTVSRIRTEHFPLTLESARPSHTSQYLCASSVQGAGNTIYFGEGSWLTVV.

DNA for the CDR3: TGTGCCAGCAGCATAGGCGGGTTCTCCTACGAGCAGTACTTC. It is translated as CASSIGGFSYEQYF. This chain connects TRBV6-5 to TRBJ2-7; D is perhaps TRBD2 (5 bases). Germline assignment: CDR1 MNHEY and CDR2 SVGAGI. The CDR3 contains 14 residues. Trimming took off 6 bases at V and 0 bases at J, with 12 bases between the two ends.

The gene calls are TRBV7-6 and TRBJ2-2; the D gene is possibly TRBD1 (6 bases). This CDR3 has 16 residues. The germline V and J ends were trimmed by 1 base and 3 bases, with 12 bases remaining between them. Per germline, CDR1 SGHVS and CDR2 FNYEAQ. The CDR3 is CASSLDLQGYTGELFF. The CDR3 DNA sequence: TGTGCCAGCAGCTTAGATCTACAGGGCTACACCGGGGAGCTGTTTTTT.